These T cell receptor beta chains were read from a single sample in a study of T cell responses to AZD1222 COVID-19 vaccine. The assay was immunoSEQ multiplex PCR, and TCRdb's table has in-frame clones only and misses some. There are 100,000 to 150,000 clones in the sample; less than 95% occur only once, and more than 6% lies in the top ten. Sample: peripheral blood, taken on day 0 of AZD1222 vaccination. These receptors came from an adult in good health. Each CDR3 is given with its conserved first and last residue. A D gene is named only where the DNA matches it firmly. The size field is filled for only some rows; it gives once, few, many or a size class.

>NA|TRBJ2-2|TRBV10-2|NA
CASTPSGTRKNTGELFF
TGCGCCAGCACCCCGTCGGGGACAAGAAAGAACACCGGGGAGCTGTTTTTT
>NA|TRBJ2-7|TRBV14|NA
CASSRWLGASSYEQYF
TGTGCCAGCAGCCGGTGGTTGGGGGCGAGCTCCTACGAGCAGTACTTC
>TRBD1|TRBJ1-1|TRBV28|NA
CASIGNRGLGGTEAFF
TGTGCCAGCATTGGTAACAGGGGGCTGGGAGGCACTGAAGCTTTCTTT
>TRBD1|TRBJ2-4|TRBV9|once
CASSVGPRTGGGYIQYF
TGTGCCAGCAGCGTCGGGCCCAGGACAGGGGGCGGTTACATTCAGTACTTC
>TRBD2|TRBJ2-7|TRBV5-1|NA
CASSLGLGRAPLYEQYF
TGCGCCAGCAGCTTGGGGCTCGGGAGGGCCCCTCTCTACGAGCAGTACTTC
>NA|TRBJ2-1|TRBV7-8|NA
CASSLGGREQFF
TGTGCCAGCAGCCTTGGAGGGAGGGAGCAGTTCTTC
>NA|TRBJ1-5|TRBV30|NA
CAWRNSWGQGDQPQHF
TGTGCCTGGAGAAATAGTTGGGGCCAGGGCGATCAGCCCCAGCATTTT
>NA|TRBJ1-1|TRBV7-9|once
CASSLARAPRGTEAFF
TGTGCCAGCAGCTTAGCCCGAGCCCCCAGAGGGACTGAAGCTTTCTTT
>TRBD2|TRBJ2-5|TRBV28|NA
CASSLRRGALWETQYF
TGTGCCAGCAGTTTACGGCGGGGGGCGCTGTGGGAGACCCAGTACTTC
>TRBD2|TRBJ2-2|TRBV6-5|NA
CASRRTSSTGELFF
TGTGCCAGCAGGAGGACTAGCAGCACCGGGGAGCTGTTTTTT
>NA|TRBJ2-7|TRBV29-1|NA
CSVDSGLEQYF
TGCAGCGTTGATTCAGGCCTCGAGCAGTACTTC
>TRBD2|TRBJ2-3|TRBV20-1|NA
CSASILAGDTDTQYF
TGCAGTGCTAGTATACTAGCGGGGGACACAGATACGCAGTATTTT
>NA|TRBJ1-1|TRBV28|NA
CASSGRWGSMGTEAFF
TGTGCCAGCAGTGGCAGGTGGGGCTCAATGGGCACTGAAGCTTTCTTT
>NA|TRBJ2-7|TRBV9|NA
CASSVAGEAYEQYF
TGTGCCAGCAGCGTAGCCGGGGAGGCCTACGAGCAGTACTTC
>NA|TRBJ2-7|TRBV6-6|NA
CASSYSGPAQYF
TGTGCCAGCAGTTACTCTGGGCCAGCGCAGTACTTC
>NA|TRBJ2-2|TRBV11-2|NA
CASSEVYRVGTGELFF
TGTGCCAGCAGCGAAGTCTACCGGGTGGGCACCGGGGAGCTGTTTTTT
>NA|TRBJ1-4|TRBV3-1/TRBV3-2|NA
CASSQDPGRTYEKLFF
TGTGCCAGCAGCCAAGACCCAGGGCGAACTTATGAAAAACTGTTTTTT
>TRBD2|TRBJ2-7|TRBV4-1|NA
CASSQDPGSGSSYEQYF
TGCGCCAGCAGCCAAGATCCCGGGAGCGGGAGTTCCTACGAGCAGTACTTC
>NA|TRBJ1-2|TRBV10-3|NA
CAISEQGGANYGYTF
TGTGCCATCAGTGAACAAGGGGGGGCTAACTATGGCTACACCTTC
>TRBD2|TRBJ2-2|TRBV30|NA
CAFGTSANTGELFF
TGTGCCTTCGGGACTAGCGCTAACACCGGGGAGCTGTTTTTT
>TRBD2|TRBJ2-3|TRBV11-3|NA
CASGTSGATDTQYF
TGTGCCAGTGGGACTAGCGGGGCTACAGATACGCAGTATTTT
>NA|TRBJ2-7|TRBV7-2|NA
CASSFQASGAYEQYF
TGTGCCAGCAGCTTTCAGGCTTCTGGTGCCTACGAGCAGTACTTC
>NA|TRBJ1-1|TRBV5-1|NA
CASSSGPPSTEAFF
TGCGCCAGCAGTTCCGGGCCCCCTTCGACTGAAGCTTTCTTT
>NA|TRBJ2-7|TRBV28|NA
CASSSGGGLAVEQYF
TGTGCCAGCAGTTCTGGGGGAGGCCTGGCGGTAGAGCAGTACTTC
>NA|TRBJ1-1|TRBV27|NA
CASTSKGGARTEAFF
TGTGCCAGCACCTCAAAAGGGGGGGCGAGAACTGAAGCTTTCTTT
>TRBD2|TRBJ2-7|TRBV27|NA
CASSLGLGLSYEQYF
TGTGCCAGCAGTTTGGGACTAGGTCTCAGCTACGAGCAGTACTTC
>NA|TRBJ1-2|TRBV6-1|few
CASSESRAGAYGYTF
TGTGCCAGCAGTGAAAGCCGGGCAGGGGCGTATGGCTACACCTTC
>NA|TRBJ2-1|TRBV6-1|once
CASSERGNNEQFF
TGTGCCAGCAGTGAACGGGGAAACAATGAGCAGTTCTTC
>NA|TRBJ1-4|TRBV19|NA
CASMDSRQFREKLFF
TGTGCCAGTATGGATTCCAGACAATTCCGAGAAAAACTGTTTTTT
>TRBD2|TRBJ2-2|TRBV2|NA
CASSESLAGPGNTGELFF
TGTGCCAGCAGTGAAAGCCTAGCGGGACCCGGGAACACCGGGGAGCTGTTTTTT
>NA|TRBJ1-4|TRBV7-8|NA
CASSLFYYEKLFF
TGTGCCAGCAGCTTATTCTACTATGAAAAACTGTTTTTT
>NA|TRBJ1-6|TRBV19|NA
CASSAREGSPLHF
TGTGCCAGTAGTGCCAGGGAGGGCTCACCCCTCCACTTT
>NA|TRBJ1-2|TRBV4-3|NA
CASSQDPGFGYTF
TGCGCCAGCAGCCAAGATCCAGGGTTTGGCTACACCTTC
>TRBD1|TRBJ1-5|TRBV28|NA
CASSSHGQGSNQPQHF
TGTGCCAGCAGTTCTCACGGACAGGGGAGCAATCAGCCCCAGCATTTT
>NA|TRBJ1-2|TRBV4-1|NA
CASSPRVGEYGYTF
TGCGCCAGCAGCCCCCGGGTTGGGGAGTATGGCTACACCTTC
>NA|TRBJ2-5|TRBV29-1|NA
CSVVALGETQYF
TGCAGCGTTGTGGCGCTAGGAGAGACCCAGTACTTC
>TRBD1|TRBJ2-7|TRBV29-1|NA
CSVDGTGYEQYF
TGCAGCGTTGACGGGACAGGGTACGAGCAGTACTTC
>TRBD2|TRBJ2-5|TRBV5-4|NA
CASNKWGSGSQETQYF
TGTGCCAGCAATAAGTGGGGTAGCGGGTCCCAAGAGACCCAGTACTTC
>TRBD2|TRBJ2-7|TRBV7-2|NA
CASAWTSGAISYEQYF
TGTGCCAGCGCATGGACTAGCGGGGCTATATCCTACGAGCAGTACTTC
>NA|TRBJ2-5|TRBV5-1|NA
CASSLAVGSETQYF
TGCGCCAGCAGCTTGGCCGTCGGTAGTGAGACCCAGTACTTC
>NA|TRBJ2-7|TRBV4-1|NA
CASSQGLVLEQYF
TGCGCCAGCAGCCAAGGGCTAGTCCTCGAGCAGTACTTC
>NA|TRBJ2-1|TRBV7-6|NA
CASSLGGHAGHDNEQFF
TGTGCCAGCAGCTTAGGGGGGCACGCGGGGCACGACAATGAGCAGTTCTTC
>NA|TRBJ2-4|TRBV21-1|NA
CASSKEGTGGEGFAKNIQYF
TGTGCCAGCAGCAAAGAAGGGACAGGGGGCGAGGGGTTTGCCAAAAACATTCAGTACTTC
>TRBD1|TRBJ1-2|TRBV5-1|once
CASRSRGEGYTF
TGCGCCAGCAGATCCAGGGGGGAAGGCTACACCTTC
>TRBD1|TRBJ1-2|TRBV28|NA
CASSLGTGTYGYTF
TGTGCCAGCAGTCTTGGGACAGGAACCTATGGCTACACCTTC